This T cell receptor beta chain was recovered during a study of T cell responses to AZD1222 COVID-19 vaccine. For this clone: The antigen remains undetermined.

Method: immunoSEQ multiplex PCR; TCRdb's copy keeps in-frame clones and lacks some. The table has around 220,000 clones, approximately 94% seen once. The V and J ends lost 7 bases and 3 bases, in that order; junction bases with no gene match: 11. The CDR3 sequence is 15 residues long. Germline CDR1 reads MDHEN; CDR2 reads SYDVKM. General study findings and limits: The repertoires were collected only after the peak T cell response. It was only a handful of AZD1222 recipients who were seropositive at baseline.

The chain employs TRBV28 and TRBJ1-1; 7 bases agree with TRBD1. The material was peripheral blood, obtained 28 days after the second dose of the MenACWY control vaccine. The sequence derives from an adult who received the MenACWY meningococcal vaccine as a control. The CDR3 is CASTTPLTGHTEAFF. The CDR3 DNA reads TGTGCCAGCACTACCCCCTTGACAGGGCACACTGAAGCTTTCTTT.